This TCR beta chain was sequenced for a study of T-cell reconstitution after alpha-beta-depleted transplantation in children. Library preparation (for TCRbeta) was performed with unique molecular identifiers. Using its own MiXCR run on the PCR reads, TCRdb lists one record per CDR3 protein. The sample comprises roughly 240,000 distinct CDR3 sequences, roughly 8% of which are singletons, and approximately 6.3% rests with the top ten. The table lists this clonotype with many counts. The antigen is unknown. The study's findings and limits: It was reported that alpha-beta T cells came from several hundred expanded graft clones (about two months after transplant). The origin of high day-60 TCRbeta diversity in some patients lay in surviving recipient T cells and thymic progenitors. T-cell counts and diversity at one year post-transplant came mainly from newly produced T cells.

The germline V gene encodes CDR1 SGHVS and CDR2 FQNEAQ. The CDR3 extends over 17 amino acids. The J segment lost 9 bases and the V segment lost 1 base, leaving 13 bases of the junction unmatched. Here the sequenced sample was PBMCs, mostly from graft donor cells, taken 180 days after TCRalphabeta/CD19-depleted stem cell transplant. This TCR derives from a male patient younger than 18 who had a stem cell transplant for acute lymphoblastic leukemia, so the T cells may come from the graft donor. The V gene is TRBV7-8, the J gene TRBJ2-7, with 12 bases identical to TRBD1. The CDR3 bases are TGTGCCAGCAGCTTAGTACAAGCCGGGACAGGGGGCGCGAGGCAGTACTTC. It is translated as CASSLVQAGTGGARQYF.